A single sample gave rise to the 32 T cell receptor beta chains below, sequenced in a study of response to subunit inactivated influenza vaccine. Each CDR3 protein is one row after TCRdb ran MiXCR on the RT-PCR reads. The sample holds hundreds of thousands of distinct CDR3 sequences; approximately 14% are singletons and the top ten take roughly 7.2%. This specimen consisted of PBMCs from blood, obtained 14 to 15 days before vaccination. These receptors were taken from a man aged 45-65 years who received an inactivated influenza vaccine.

The J gene is TRBJ2-1, the V gene TRBV15; D is possibly TRBD2 (5 bases). CDR3 length: 17 residues. Germline values: CDR1 LNHNV, CDR2 YYDKDF (reference sequence). V dropped 0 bases and J dropped 9 bases, with 21 bases sitting between them. The CDR3 sequence is CATSRDRVLQRRAEQFF. CDR3 DNA sequence: TGTGCCACCAGCAGAGATAGGGTCTTACAGAGGCGGGCTGAGCAGTTCTTC.

DNA for the CDR3: TGCAGTGCCGAAAAATCGGGGGGCCTAGGAGATACGCAGTATTTT. Its protein product is CSAEKSGGLGDTQYF. The chain uses TRBV20-1 and TRBJ2-3; D perhaps matches TRBD2 (7 bases). The CDR3 extends over 15 amino acids. The germline V gene encodes CDR1 DFQATT and CDR2 SNEGSKA (reference sequence). Trimming shortened V by 6 bases and J by 5 bases, and 21 bases separated the two germline ends.

This clonotype has just a few counts. The chain recombines TRBV5-1 with TRBJ2-5; 9 nucleotides agree with TRBD2. Germline CDR1 and CDR2: SGHRS and YFSETQ. There are 16 residues in the CDR3. With V trimmed by 0 bases and J by 5 bases, 8 bases remained unmatched. CDR3: CASSLGTSVGLETQYF. The CDR3 nucleotides read TGCGCCAGCAGCTTGGGGACTAGCGTGGGGTTGGAGACCCAGTACTTC.

V and J are TRBV10-3 and TRBJ2-5; D possibly corresponds to TRBD1 (5 bases). CDR1 and CDR2 from the germline V gene are ENHRY and SYGVKD. V gave up 6 bases and J gave up 4 bases, with 12 bases separating them. The CDR3 is 13 residues long. CDR3 coding DNA: TGTGCCATCAGCGAGGACATTCGAGAGACCCAGTACTTC. This sequence encodes CAISEDIRETQYF.

This chain uses TRBV5-1 with TRBJ2-5, with 8 bases identical to TRBD1. Germline CDR1 is SGHRS and CDR2 is YFSETQ. The ends lost 0 bases at V and 2 bases at J; junction bases unmatched: 3. This CDR3 has 15 amino acids. The CDR3 protein is CASSLGTGRQETQYF. CDR3 bases: TGCGCCAGCAGCTTGGGGACAGGGCGGCAAGAGACCCAGTACTTC.

The chain carries TRBV15 and TRBJ2-3; D tentatively fits TRBD1 or TRBD2 (5 bases each). The CDR3 has 16 residues. Germline-derived CDR1 and CDR2 are LNHNV and YYDKDF (reference sequence). V was trimmed by 1 base and J by 3 bases, leaving 14 bases between them. The CDR3 spells CATSRGGRRDTDTQYF. The CDR3, as DNA: TGTGCCACCAGCAGAGGGGGGAGAAGGGATACAGATACGCAGTATTTT. Based on the CDR3 plus reference TRBV15 and TRBJ2-3, the full variable domain is DAMVIQNPRYQVTQFGKPVTLSCSQTLNHNVMYWYQQKSSQAPKLLFHYYDKDFNNEADTPDNFQSRRPNTSFCFLDIRSPGLGDTAMYLCATSRGGRRDTDTQYFGPGTRLTVL.

This clonotype was detected only a few times. The chain combines TRBV27 with TRBJ2-5; D is uncertain. Trimming took off 4 bases at V and 0 bases at J, with 6 bases between the two ends. CDR3 length equals 13 residues. Germline V gene data show CDR1 as MNHEY and CDR2 as SMNVEV (reference sequence). CDR3 sequence (DNA): TGTGCCAGCAGTTCGGTGTACCAAGAGACCCAGTACTTC. This sequence encodes CASSSVYQETQYF.

The genes are TRBV7-9 and TRBJ2-7; 12 positions match TRBD2. V shed 5 bases, J shed 4 bases, and the junction held 6 bases outside the gene matches. The CDR3 is 15 amino acids. CDR1 is SEHNR, CDR2 FQNEAQ, per germline (reference sequence). CDR3 nucleotide sequence: TGTGCCAGCAGCCCGGCCGGACTAGCGGGATACGAGCAGTACTTC. Protein: CASSPAGLAGYEQYF.

The chain carries TRBV6-2 or TRBV6-3 and TRBJ2-1; 8 nucleotides line up with TRBD1. The germline V gene has CDR1 MNHEY and CDR2 SVGEGT. Germline trimming cut 4 bases from V and 9 bases from J; bases unmatched to any gene: 8. This CDR3 comprises 14 residues. This chain's CDR3 is CASSSMGQAIEQFF. The CDR3 nucleotides read TGTGCCAGCAGTTCAATGGGACAGGCAATTGAGCAGTTCTTC.

This clonotype was picked up many times. This sequence joins TRBV20-1 and TRBJ2-5; 8 bases agree with TRBD1. Germline loops: CDR1 DFQATT, CDR2 SNEGSKA (reference sequence). The CDR3 length is 14 residues. Germline trimming cut 6 bases from V and 1 base from J; bases unmatched to any gene: 7. CDR3 in DNA: TGCAGTGCCCGGAAGACAGGGGTCCAAGAGACCCAGTACTTC. Protein: CSARKTGVQETQYF.

This clonotype showed up just a few times. The chain combines TRBV20-1 with TRBJ1-1; tentatively, D is TRBD1 (5 bases). CDR3 size: 13 residues. Germline V gene data show CDR1 as DFQATT and CDR2 as SNEGSKA (reference sequence). Trimming took 5 bases from V and 2 from J, leaving 12 bases between them. CDR3 DNA sequence: TGCAGTGCTGACTTGGGACCTAACACTGAAGCTTTCTTT. It translates to CSADLGPNTEAFF.

V is TRBV10-3 and J is TRBJ2-7; the match to TRBD1 covers 8 bases. Losses at the gene ends were 3 bases for V and 1 base for J; bases not matched to a gene: 8. The germline V gene encodes CDR1 ENHRY and CDR2 SYGVKD. There are 16 residues in the CDR3. CDR3 sequence reads: CAISDPGQGYSYEQYF. The CDR3 DNA reads TGTGCCATCAGTGACCCCGGACAGGGATATTCCTACGAGCAGTACTTC.

The gene calls are TRBV5-1 and TRBJ2-1; 9 bases are a match to TRBD2. The CDR3 has 17 residues. The junction had 12 bases not matched to a gene; V was cut back by 4 bases and J by 4 bases. Germline lookup yields CDR1 SGHRS and CDR2 YFSETQ. The CDR3 bases are TGCGCCAGCAGCAAAACCTCCGGGACTAGCAAATACAATGAGCAGTTCTTC. The encoded protein is CASSKTSGTSKYNEQFF.

The V and J genes are TRBV5-6 and TRBJ1-5; no clear D gene. Between the trimmed V and J ends, which lost 0 bases and 9 bases, there was a span of 10 bases. CDR3 length: 13 amino acids. The germline gives CDR1 SGHDT, CDR2 YYEEEE. In DNA form, the CDR3 reads TGTGCCAGCAGCTTGGGGACTGTTTGGCCCCAGCATTTT. Its translation: CASSLGTVWPQHF. The variable domain in full, completed from reference TRBV5-6 and TRBJ1-5, reads DAGVTQSPTHLIKTRGQQVTLRCSPKSGHDTVSWYQQALGQGPQFIFQYYEEEERQRGNFPDRFSGHQFPNYSSELNVNALLLGDSALYLCASSLGTVWPQHFGDGTRLSIL.

CDR3 loop: CASSLGLAGGPQETQYF. The CDR3, as DNA: TGTGCCAGCAGCTTAGGACTAGCGGGAGGCCCACAAGAGACCCAGTACTTC. The rearrangement links TRBV7-2 to TRBJ2-5, with 13 nucleotides matching TRBD2. The CDR3 has 17 amino acids. With V trimmed by 1 base and J by 2 bases, 4 bases remained unmatched. Per germline, CDR1 SGHTA and CDR2 FQGNSA. Full variable domain (rest looked up from reference TRBV7-2 and TRBJ2-5): GAGVSQSPSNKVTEKGKDVELRCDPISGHTALYWYRQSLGQGLEFLIYFQGNSAPDKSGLPSDRFSAERTGGSVSTLTIQRTQQEDSAVYLCASSLGLAGGPQETQYFGPGTRLLVL.

There are a few counts of this clonotype. The rearrangement joins TRBV10-1 to TRBJ2-3; 10 bases line up with TRBD2. Germline CDR1 is WNHNN and CDR2 is SYGVQD (reference sequence). V lost 3 bases, J lost 6 bases, and 9 bases stayed unmatched. The CDR3 is 16 amino acids. The CDR3, as DNA: TGCGCCAGCAGTGAAGAGACTAGCGGGTTTCTGGATACGCAGTATTTT. It yields the protein CASSEETSGFLDTQYF.

This clonotype was observed a handful of times. The chain has TRBV4-3 and TRBJ2-1; D ambiguous. Trimming pared 0 bases from V and 10 bases from J, leaving 10 bases between. The CDR3 contains 13 residues. Germline CDR1 and CDR2: LGHNA and YSLEER. The CDR3 protein is CASSQESYGEQFF. The CDR3 region has the DNA TGCGCCAGCAGCCAAGAGAGTTATGGAGAGCAGTTCTTC.

This clonotype was observed many times. V gene TRBV29-1 combines with J gene TRBJ1-1, with D possibly TRBD1 on 5 matching bases. V was clipped by 4 bases and J by 3 bases, with 6 bases between them. This CDR3 is built from 11 residues. The germline V gene has CDR1 SQVTM and CDR2 ANQGSEA. The CDR3 sequence: CSVVRDTEAFF. The CDR3 DNA is TGCAGCGTTGTCAGGGACACTGAAGCTTTCTTT.

The chain carries TRBV11-1 and TRBJ2-2; TRBD1 matches 9 bases. There are 18 residues in the CDR3. V lost 9 bases to trimming and J lost 3 bases; unmatched junction nucleotides: 17. CDR1 is SGHAT and CDR2 is FQDESV in the germline V gene (reference sequence). The CDR3 nucleotides read TGTGCCAGTACTCTAACCGGGACAGGGATGGGGGACACCGGGGAGCTGTTTTTT. It codes for CASTLTGTGMGDTGELFF.

The chain uses TRBV9 and TRBJ2-1, with TRBD2 matching 7 bases. J gave up 8 bases and V 1 base, and 15 bases lay outside the gene matches. Per the germline V gene, CDR1 is SGDLS and CDR2 is YYNGEE. The CDR3 has 17 residues. CDR3 nucleotide sequence: TGTGCCAGCAGCGTAACGTCCCAGAGGACTAGTTTCGATGAGCAGTTCTTC. Translated, it gives CASSVTSQRTSFDEQFF.

CDR3 nucleotide sequence: TGTGCCAGCAGTTACGTCCAGGGAGAGTTCCTTAATTCACCCCTCCACTTT. Translating gives CASSYVQGEFLNSPLHF. The chain combines TRBV6-5 with TRBJ1-6; D perhaps matches TRBD1 (5 bases). V was trimmed by 2 bases and J by 6 bases, leaving 17 bases between them. CDR3 length equals 17 residues. Germline V gene sequence: CDR1 MNHEY, CDR2 SVGAGI.

This clonotype came up a few times. The chain carries TRBV30 and TRBJ2-3; D might be TRBD2 (6 bases). The CDR3 is 15 amino acids. From germline, CDR1 is GTSNPN and CDR2 SVGIG (reference sequence). With 2 bases removed from V and 2 bases from J, the gap between germline ends came to 14 bases. The CDR3 spells CAWSTHRGNTDTQYF. The DNA for the CDR3 is TGTGCCTGGAGTACCCATCGGGGGAACACAGATACGCAGTATTTT.

This clonotype was counted at least ten times. The rearrangement joins TRBV6-2 or TRBV6-3 to TRBJ1-2; D uncertain. The CDR3 extends over 14 amino acids. Trimming removed 3 bases at V and 1 base at J, with 9 bases between. CDR1 is MNHEY and CDR2 is SVGEGT in the germline V gene. The CDR3 region has the DNA TGTGCCAGCAGTTATCCCAATGGTAACTATGGCTACACCTTC. This sequence encodes CASSYPNGNYGYTF.

This sequence joins TRBV6-1 and TRBJ2-5; 8 bases align to TRBD2. Looked up from germline, CDR1 is MNHNS and CDR2 is SASEGT. Losses at the gene ends were 2 bases for V and 1 base for J; bases not matched to a gene: 3. The CDR3 consists of 15 residues. The chain's CDR3 is CASSELAGIQETQYF. The CDR3 nucleotides read TGTGCCAGCAGTGAATTAGCGGGGATCCAAGAGACCCAGTACTTC.

This rearrangement joins TRBV10-3 to TRBJ2-3, with D perhaps TRBD1 or TRBD2 (6 bases each). Germline V gives CDR1 ENHRY, CDR2 SYGVKD. Trimming stripped 9 bases from V and 4 bases from J, with 11 bases between. The CDR3 loop spans 12 amino acids. The chain's CDR3 is CAIRGVPDTQYF. CDR3 DNA sequence: TGTGCCATAAGGGGGGTGCCAGATACGCAGTATTTT.

This clonotype was seen many times. The gene calls are TRBV14 and TRBJ1-1; D remains unclear. This CDR3 is built from 14 residues. V lost 1 base to trimming and J lost 0 bases, with 6 bases between them. Germline V gives CDR1 SGHDN, CDR2 FVKESK. DNA for the CDR3: TGTGCCAGCAGCCAAGTATCCATGAACACTGAAGCTTTCTTT. Translated: CASSQVSMNTEAFF.

The chain combines TRBV20-1 with TRBJ2-3; TRBD2 aligns across 9 bases. V lost 0 bases and J lost 0; bases outside the gene matches: 4. The CDR3 sequence is 16 residues long. The germline V gene has CDR1 DFQATT and CDR2 SNEGSKA (reference sequence). The CDR3 region is CSARERLAESTDTQYF. The CDR3 region has the DNA TGCAGTGCTAGAGAAAGACTAGCGGAAAGCACAGATACGCAGTATTTT.

The rearrangement joins TRBV10-3 to TRBJ2-5; possibly TRBD1 for D (5 bases). Germline assignment: CDR1 ENHRY and CDR2 SYGVKD. Trimming shortened V by 9 bases and J by 3 bases, and 8 bases separated the two germline ends. There are 11 residues in the CDR3. The CDR3 DNA is TGTGCCATTGGGGCCGAAGAGACCCAGTACTTC. Its translation is CAIGAEETQYF.

In its sample, this clonotype was seen many times. CDR3 in amino acids: CASSYGTSDEQYF. The CDR3 DNA sequence: TGTGCCAGCAGCTACGGGACTAGCGACGAGCAGTACTTC. This chain links TRBV5-6 with TRBJ2-7, with 10 bases fitting TRBD2. The J segment lost 5 bases and the V segment lost 3 bases, leaving 2 bases of the junction unmatched. CDR3 size: 13 residues. In germline, CDR1 is SGHDT, CDR2 YYEEEE.

This clonotype turned up a few times. The rearrangement joins TRBV6-1 to TRBJ2-7; 7 bases are a match to TRBD2. The CDR3 totals 12 residues. The V gene's germline CDR1 is MNHNS and CDR2 SASEGT. V lost 1 base and J lost 11; bases outside the gene matches: 5. The CDR3 region has the DNA TGTGCCAGCAGTGAAGGGGGCGGGAGTGAGTACTTC. Its protein is CASSEGGGSEYF.

This clonotype was detected only a few times. This rearrangement joins TRBV4-2 to TRBJ2-7; D is unclear. Germline CDR1 and CDR2: LGHNA and YNFKEQ. Trimming removed 1 base at V and 5 bases at J, with 6 bases between. The CDR3 is 12 residues long. The DNA for the CDR3 is TGTGCCAGCAGCCAAGCCCTCGACGAGCAGTACTTC. Protein product: CASSQALDEQYF.

Only a few counts were recorded for this clonotype. V is TRBV20-1 and J is TRBJ2-7, with D unclear. The CDR3 contains 13 residues. V was pared by 1 base and J by 2 bases, with 9 bases between. Germline assignment: CDR1 DFQATT and CDR2 SNEGSKA (reference sequence). CDR3 sequence reads: CSARVYGTYEQYF. The CDR3 bases are TGCAGTGCTAGAGTGTACGGTACCTACGAGCAGTACTTC.